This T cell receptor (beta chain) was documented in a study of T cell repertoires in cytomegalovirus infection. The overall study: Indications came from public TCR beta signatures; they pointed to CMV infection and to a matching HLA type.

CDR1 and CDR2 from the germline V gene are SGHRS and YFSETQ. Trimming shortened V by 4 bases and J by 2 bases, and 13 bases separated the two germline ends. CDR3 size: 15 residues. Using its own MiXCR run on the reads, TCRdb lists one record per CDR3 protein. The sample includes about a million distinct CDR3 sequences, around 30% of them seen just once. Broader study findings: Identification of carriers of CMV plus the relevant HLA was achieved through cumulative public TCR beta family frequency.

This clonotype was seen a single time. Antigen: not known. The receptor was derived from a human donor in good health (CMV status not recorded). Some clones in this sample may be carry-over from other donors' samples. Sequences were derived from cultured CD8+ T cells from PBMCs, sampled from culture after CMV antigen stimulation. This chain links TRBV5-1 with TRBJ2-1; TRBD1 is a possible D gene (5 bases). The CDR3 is CASSTRVSAYNEQFF. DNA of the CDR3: TGCGCCAGCAGCACCAGGGTTTCGGCCTACAATGAGCAGTTCTTC.